The 8 T cell receptor beta chains listed next were all sequenced from one sample in a study of T cells after yellow fever vaccination. From the 5' RACE reads, TCRdb called clonotypes with MiXCR, one entry per CDR3 protein. The sample holds 620,000 or so distinct CDR3 sequences, 9% to 15% seen once. The sequencing used PBMCs, collected on the day of the yellow fever booster vaccination. The receptors here all came from a man aged 25-45 years who received the YFV17D yellow fever vaccine.

V is TRBV7-8 and J is TRBJ1-5, with D possibly being TRBD1 (6 bases). The CDR3 loop spans 16 amino acids. The germline V gene encodes CDR1 SGHVS and CDR2 FQNEAQ. With 2 bases removed from V and 10 bases from J, the gap between germline ends came to 21 bases. CDR3 sequence: CASSLSGAVPREPQHF. The CDR3 DNA is TGTGCCAGCAGCTTATCGGGGGCAGTTCCCCGGGAACCCCAGCATTTT.

The chain recombines TRBV15 with TRBJ1-2; D not certain. Trimming stripped 5 bases from V and 5 bases from J, with 9 bases between. CDR3 size: 12 residues. The germline CDR1 and CDR2 sequences are LNHNV and YYDKDF (reference sequence). CDR3 sequence (DNA): TGTGCCACCAGCGACACGGGGTATGGCTACACCTTC. Translated: CATSDTGYGYTF.

The J gene is TRBJ2-3, the V gene TRBV5-1, with D unresolved. The CDR3 spans 11 residues. CDR1 SGHRS and CDR2 YFSETQ come from the germline V gene. Trimming stripped 4 bases from V and 3 bases from J, with 3 bases between. The DNA of the CDR3 is TGCGCCAGCAGCGAAACAGATACGCAGTATTTT. This gives the protein CASSETDTQYF.

V usage is TRBV9 and J usage is TRBJ2-1; D is uncertain. This CDR3 contains 16 residues. The V gene's germline CDR1 is SGDLS and CDR2 YYNGEE. V shed 4 bases and J shed 0 bases, with 14 bases lying between them. CDR3 nucleotides: TGTGCCAGCAGCCCCAATCTCATCCCCTCCTACAATGAGCAGTTCTTC. Protein product: CASSPNLIPSYNEQFF.

This clonotype was picked up many times. The CDR3 DNA is TGTGCCAGCAGTTACACGAGTGAGGTCATCTTCCCCTACGAGCAGTACTTC. This sequence encodes CASSYTSEVIFPYEQYF. The chain uses TRBV6-5 and TRBJ2-7, with no clear D. Germline V CDR1 and CDR2: MNHEY, SVGAGI. There are 17 residues in the CDR3. Trimming cost V 2 bases and J 2 bases, with 19 bases left between them.

This clonotype was picked up a small number of times. V usage is TRBV6-5 and J usage is TRBJ2-1; TRBD1 matches 7 bases. V was clipped by 4 bases and J by 1 base; unmatched bases: 7. CDR3 size: 16 residues. Germline V gene data show CDR1 as MNHEY and CDR2 as SVGAGI. The CDR3, as DNA: TGTGCCAGCAGTTTCCCCGGGACAGCGTCCTACAATGAGCAGTTCTTC. Protein: CASSFPGTASYNEQFF.

This clonotype came up many times. The chain carries TRBV7-3 and TRBJ2-1, with 8 positions matching TRBD2. In germline, CDR1 is SGHTA, CDR2 FQGTGA. J lost 3 bases, V lost 6 bases, and 10 bases had no gene match. The CDR3 has 16 residues. This chain's CDR3 is CASSWGTSGRYNEQFF. CDR3 nucleotide sequence: TGTGCCAGCAGTTGGGGAACTAGCGGACGCTACAATGAGCAGTTCTTC.

A word on this clonotype: A read error may account for a junction end that differs from germline. The chain employs TRBV30 and TRBJ1-4; 10 bases fit TRBD1. Germline lookup yields CDR1 GTSNPN and CDR2 SVGIG (reference sequence). There are 15 residues in the CDR3. CDR3 sequence (DNA): TGTGCCTGGAGTGTACTGGGACAGGGGAATGAAAATCTGTTTTTT. This gives the protein CAWSVLGQGNENLFF.